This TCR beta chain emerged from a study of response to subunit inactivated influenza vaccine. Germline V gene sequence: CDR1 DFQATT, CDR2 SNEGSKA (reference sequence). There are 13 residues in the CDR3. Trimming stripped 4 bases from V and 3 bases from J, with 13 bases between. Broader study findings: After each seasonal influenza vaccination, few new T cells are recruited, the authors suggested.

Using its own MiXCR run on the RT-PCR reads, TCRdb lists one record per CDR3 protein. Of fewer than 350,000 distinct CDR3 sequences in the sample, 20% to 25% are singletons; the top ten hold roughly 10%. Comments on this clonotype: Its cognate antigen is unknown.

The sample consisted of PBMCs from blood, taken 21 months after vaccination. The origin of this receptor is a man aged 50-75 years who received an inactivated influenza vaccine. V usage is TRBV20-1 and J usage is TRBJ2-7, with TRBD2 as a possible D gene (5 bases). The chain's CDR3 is CSAIGRSGYEQYF. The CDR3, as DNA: TGCAGTGCTATCGGGCGGAGCGGCTACGAGCAGTACTTC.